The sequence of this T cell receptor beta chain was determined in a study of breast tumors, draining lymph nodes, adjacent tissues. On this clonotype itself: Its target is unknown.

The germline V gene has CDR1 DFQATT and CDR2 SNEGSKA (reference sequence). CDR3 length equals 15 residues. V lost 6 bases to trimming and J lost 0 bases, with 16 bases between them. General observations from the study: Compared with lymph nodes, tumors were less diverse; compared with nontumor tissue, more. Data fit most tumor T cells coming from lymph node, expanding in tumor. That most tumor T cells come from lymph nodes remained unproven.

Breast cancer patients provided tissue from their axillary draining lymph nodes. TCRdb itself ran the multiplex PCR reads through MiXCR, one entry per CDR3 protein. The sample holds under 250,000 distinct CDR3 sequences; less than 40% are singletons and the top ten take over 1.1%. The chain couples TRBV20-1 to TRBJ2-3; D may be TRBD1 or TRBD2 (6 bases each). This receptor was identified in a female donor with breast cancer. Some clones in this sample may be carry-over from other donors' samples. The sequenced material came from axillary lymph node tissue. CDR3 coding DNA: TGCAGTGCGGAGGGGGGCGGTTCTAGCACAGATACGCAGTATTTT. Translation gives CSAEGGGSSTDTQYF.